The sequence of this T cell receptor (beta chain) was determined in a study of cytomegalovirus exposure and HLA in healthy donors. The PCR had 60 Vbeta and 13 Jbeta primers. The table came from immunoSEQ multiplex PCR; TCRdb's copy has only in-frame clones and leaves some out. Counted here are 100,000 to 150,000 clones, more than 65% occurring once; the ten biggest clones make up around 4%. The CDR3 runs to 16 residues. V trimming: 3 bases; J trimming: 5 bases; junction bases outside the gene matches: 9. Germline values: CDR1 SGHRS, CDR2 YFSETQ. The clonotype originates from a man in his late teens or twenties in good health and CMV-seropositive. The sequencing input was PBMCs. This sequence joins TRBV5-1 and TRBJ2-2, with 8 positions matching TRBD1. In DNA, the CDR3 is TGCGCCAGCAGCTCACTCGACAGGGGAGGAACCGGGGAGCTGTTTTTT. Its protein is CASSSLDRGGTGELFF. Complete variable domain (other parts from reference TRBV5-1 and TRBJ2-2): KAGVTQTPRYLIKTRGQQVTLSCSPISGHRSVSWYQQTPGQGLQFLFEYFSETQRNKGNFPGRFSGRQFSNSRSEMNVSTLELGDSALYLCASSSLDRGGTGELFFGEGSRLTVL.